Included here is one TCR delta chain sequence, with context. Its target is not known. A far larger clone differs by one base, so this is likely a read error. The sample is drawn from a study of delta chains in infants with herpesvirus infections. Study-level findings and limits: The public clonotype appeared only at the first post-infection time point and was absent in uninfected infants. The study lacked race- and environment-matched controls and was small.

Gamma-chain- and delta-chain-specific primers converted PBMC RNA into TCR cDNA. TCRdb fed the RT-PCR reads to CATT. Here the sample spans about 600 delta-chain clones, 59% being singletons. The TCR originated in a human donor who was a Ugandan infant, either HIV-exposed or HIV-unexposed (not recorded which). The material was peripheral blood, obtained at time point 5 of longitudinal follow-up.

The CDR3 loop is CACDILGDTSSWDTQQMFF. CDR3 nucleotide sequence: TGTGCCTGTGACATACTGGGGGATACGAGCTCCTGGGACACCCAACAGATGTTTTTC. The rearrangement links TRDV2 to TRDJ3; TRDD3 matches 13 bases. The CDR3 loop spans 19 amino acids. CDR1 is GEAIGNYY and CDR2 is EKD in the germline V gene.